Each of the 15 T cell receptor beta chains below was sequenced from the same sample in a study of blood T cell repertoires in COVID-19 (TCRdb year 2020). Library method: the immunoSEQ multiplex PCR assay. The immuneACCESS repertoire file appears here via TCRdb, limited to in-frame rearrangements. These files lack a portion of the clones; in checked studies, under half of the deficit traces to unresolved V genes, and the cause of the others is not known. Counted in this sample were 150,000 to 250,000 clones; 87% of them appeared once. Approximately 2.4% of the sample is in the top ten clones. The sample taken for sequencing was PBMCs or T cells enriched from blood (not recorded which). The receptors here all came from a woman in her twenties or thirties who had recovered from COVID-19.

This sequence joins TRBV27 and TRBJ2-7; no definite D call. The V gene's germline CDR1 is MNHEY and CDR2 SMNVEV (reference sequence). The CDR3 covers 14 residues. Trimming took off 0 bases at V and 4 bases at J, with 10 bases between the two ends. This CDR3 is CASSLSRKFYEQYF. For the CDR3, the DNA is TGTGCCAGCAGTTTATCCAGAAAATTTTACGAGCAGTACTTC.

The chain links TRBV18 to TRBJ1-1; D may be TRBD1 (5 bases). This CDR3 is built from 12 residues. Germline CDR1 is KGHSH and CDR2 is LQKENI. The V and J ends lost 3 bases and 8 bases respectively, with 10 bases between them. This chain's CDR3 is CASSPYRLEAFF. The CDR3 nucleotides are TGTGCCAGCTCACCCTACAGGTTGGAAGCTTTCTTT.

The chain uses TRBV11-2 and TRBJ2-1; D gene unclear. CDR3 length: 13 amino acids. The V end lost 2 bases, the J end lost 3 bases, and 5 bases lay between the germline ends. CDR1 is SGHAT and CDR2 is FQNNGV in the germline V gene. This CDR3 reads CASSLTVYNEQFF. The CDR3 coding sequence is TGTGCCAGCAGCTTAACAGTCTACAATGAGCAGTTCTTC.

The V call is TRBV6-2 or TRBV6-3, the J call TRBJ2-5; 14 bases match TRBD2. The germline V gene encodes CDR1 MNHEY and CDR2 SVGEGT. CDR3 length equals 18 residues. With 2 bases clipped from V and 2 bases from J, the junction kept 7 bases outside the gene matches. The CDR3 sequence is CASSYEIGLAGGQETQYF. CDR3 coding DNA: TGTGCCAGCAGTTACGAGATCGGACTAGCGGGGGGACAAGAGACCCAGTACTTC.

The CDR3: CASRKTGNYGYTF. The CDR3 DNA is TGCGCCAGCAGAAAAACAGGGAACTATGGCTACACCTTC. The chain couples TRBV5-1 to TRBJ1-2, with D tentatively TRBD1 (6 bases). V shed 5 bases and J shed 2 bases, with 10 bases lying between them. There are 13 residues in the CDR3. Germline CDR1 and CDR2: SGHRS and YFSETQ.

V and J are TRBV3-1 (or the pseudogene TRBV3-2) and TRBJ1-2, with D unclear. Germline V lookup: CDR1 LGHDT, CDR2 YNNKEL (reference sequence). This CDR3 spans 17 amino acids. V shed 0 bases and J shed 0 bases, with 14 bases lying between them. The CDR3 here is CASSQDRYTTANYGYTF. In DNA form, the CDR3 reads TGTGCCAGCAGCCAAGATAGGTACACCACAGCTAACTATGGCTACACCTTC.

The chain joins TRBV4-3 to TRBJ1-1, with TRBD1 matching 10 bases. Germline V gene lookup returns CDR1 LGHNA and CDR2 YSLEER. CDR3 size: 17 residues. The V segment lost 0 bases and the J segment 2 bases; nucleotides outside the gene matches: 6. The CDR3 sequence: CASSQETGGIVNTEAFF. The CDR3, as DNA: TGCGCCAGCAGCCAAGAGACAGGGGGCATCGTAAACACTGAAGCTTTCTTT.

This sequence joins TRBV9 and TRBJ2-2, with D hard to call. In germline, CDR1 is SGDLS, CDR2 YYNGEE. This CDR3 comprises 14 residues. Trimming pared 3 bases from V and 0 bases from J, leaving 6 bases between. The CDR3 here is CASSAPSNTGELFF. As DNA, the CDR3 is TGTGCCAGCAGCGCCCCCTCGAACACCGGGGAGCTGTTTTTT.

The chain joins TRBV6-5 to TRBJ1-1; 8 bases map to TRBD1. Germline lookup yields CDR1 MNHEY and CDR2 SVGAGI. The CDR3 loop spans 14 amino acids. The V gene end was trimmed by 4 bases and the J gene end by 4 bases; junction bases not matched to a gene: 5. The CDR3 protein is CASSWTGLATEAFF. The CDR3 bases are TGTGCCAGCAGTTGGACAGGGTTGGCCACTGAAGCTTTCTTT.

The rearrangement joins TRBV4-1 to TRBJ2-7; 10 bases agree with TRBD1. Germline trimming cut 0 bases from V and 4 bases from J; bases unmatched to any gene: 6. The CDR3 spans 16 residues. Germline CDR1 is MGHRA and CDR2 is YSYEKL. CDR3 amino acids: CASSQEGTGERYEQYF. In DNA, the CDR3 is TGCGCCAGCAGCCAAGAGGGGACAGGGGAAAGGTACGAGCAGTACTTC.

CDR3 region: CASSLTGVPTEKLFF. DNA for the CDR3: TGCGCCAGCAGCCTTACAGGGGTCCCTACTGAAAAACTGTTTTTT. This chain joins TRBV4-1 and TRBJ1-4, with 7 bases that match TRBD1. This CDR3 is built from 15 residues. V lost 4 bases to trimming and J lost 7 bases; unmatched junction nucleotides: 9. Per the germline V gene, CDR1 is MGHRA and CDR2 is YSYEKL.

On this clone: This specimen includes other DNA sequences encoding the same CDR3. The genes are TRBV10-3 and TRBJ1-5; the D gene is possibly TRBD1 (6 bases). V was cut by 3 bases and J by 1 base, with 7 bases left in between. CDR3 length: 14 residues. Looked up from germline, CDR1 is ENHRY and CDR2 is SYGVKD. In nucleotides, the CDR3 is TGTGCCATCAGTGACGGACAGAGCAATCAGCCCCAGCATTTT. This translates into CAISDGQSNQPQHF.

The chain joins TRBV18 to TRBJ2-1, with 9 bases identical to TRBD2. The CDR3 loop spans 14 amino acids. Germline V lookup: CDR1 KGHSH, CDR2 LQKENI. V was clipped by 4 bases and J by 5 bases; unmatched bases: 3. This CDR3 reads CASSRREGDNEQFF. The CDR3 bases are TGTGCCAGCTCACGGCGGGAGGGAGACAATGAGCAGTTCTTC.

As DNA, the CDR3 is TGCAGTGCGATCCCGAGAGAGACCCAGTACTTC. This translates into CSAIPRETQYF. The chain combines TRBV20-1 with TRBJ2-5, with unresolved D. Trimming pared 6 bases from V and 4 bases from J, leaving 9 bases between. CDR1 and CDR2 (germline): DFQATT, SNEGSKA (reference sequence). The CDR3 runs to 11 residues.

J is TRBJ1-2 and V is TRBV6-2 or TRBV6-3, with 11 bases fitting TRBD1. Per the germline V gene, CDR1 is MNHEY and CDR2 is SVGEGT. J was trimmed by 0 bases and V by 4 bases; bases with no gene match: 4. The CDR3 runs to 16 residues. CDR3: CASSSGQGASNYGYTF. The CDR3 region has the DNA TGTGCCAGCAGTTCCGGACAGGGGGCGTCTAACTATGGCTACACCTTC.